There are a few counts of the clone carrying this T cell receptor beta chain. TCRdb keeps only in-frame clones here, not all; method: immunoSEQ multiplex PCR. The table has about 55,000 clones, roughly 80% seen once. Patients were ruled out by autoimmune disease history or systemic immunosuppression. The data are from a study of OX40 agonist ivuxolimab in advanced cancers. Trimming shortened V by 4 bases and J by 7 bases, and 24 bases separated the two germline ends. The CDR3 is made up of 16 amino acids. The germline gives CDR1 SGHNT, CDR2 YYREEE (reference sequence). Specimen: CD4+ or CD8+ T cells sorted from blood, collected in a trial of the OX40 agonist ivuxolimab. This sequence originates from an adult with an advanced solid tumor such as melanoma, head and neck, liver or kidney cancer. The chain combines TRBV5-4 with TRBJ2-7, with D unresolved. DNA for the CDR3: TGTGCCAGCAGCCCCTACTCGACACGACCGTCTTGGGAGCAGTACTTC. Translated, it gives CASSPYSTRPSWEQYF.